This TCR beta chain comes out of a study of shared clonotypes between healthy human individuals. Study-wide findings and caveats: Incomplete sequencing of sorted subsets was indicated by rarefaction despite large depth. Clonotype sharing among donors was thought likely to change with sequencing depth.

Comment on this clone: Its antigen is currently unknown.

Measured with immunoSEQ multiplex PCR; TCRdb has only the in-frame clones, and not every one. The sample contains around 2,000,000 clones, about 92% of which appear only once. Naivety among CD8 cells was defined by CD45RO negativity and positive CCR7 selection, thereby excluding terminally differentiated effector memory CD45RA+ cells. This CDR3 contains 13 residues. V dropped 2 bases and J dropped 5 bases, with 10 bases sitting between them. Germline V CDR1 and CDR2: MNHEY, SMNVEV (reference sequence). Sequenced: naive CD8+ T cells from PBMCs. This receptor was identified in a young man in good health. Some clones in this sample may be carry-over from other donors' samples. This rearrangement joins TRBV27 to TRBJ2-7, with D tentatively TRBD1 (6 bases). The CDR3 reads CASSLGTHNEQYF. The CDR3, as DNA: TGTGCCAGCAGTTTAGGGACACATAACGAGCAGTACTTC.